This T cell receptor beta chain was obtained from a study of blood T cell repertoires in COVID-19 (dated by TCRdb to 2018 to 2020). Concerning the study at large: Samples covering the acute and convalescent phases of COVID-19 were provided by collaborators in the United States, Italy and Spain. The repertoires were released in a freely available public database meant as a resource for research on the immune response to SARS-CoV-2. A de-identified subject ID, COVID-19 status, age in years and sex were almost always included in the sample metadata. The prospective study material was composed of cDNA or gDNA derived from T cells, B-cell-depleted T cells, or PBMCs. Where available, HLA class I and class II types were taken from metadata supplied by the sample provider and were not determined by assay-based typing. The dataset comprised deeply sampled blood TCRbeta repertoires from subjects exposed to, actively infected with, or recovered from COVID-19. The samples were drawn from two sources: the first 160 participants of the ongoing ImmuneRACE study, and 950 to 1,500 subjects contributed by 6 global collaborators. Summary of the overall study and its limitations: Clinical and demographic metadata were provided uncurated, with the amount varying by source and participant.

Remarks on this clone: This receptor's antigen is unknown. It has no much larger one-base neighbor in the sample; base qualities were not kept.

V was cut back by 3 bases and J by 4 bases, leaving a gap of 12 bases between them. Its CDR3 holds 13 amino acids, cysteine through phenylalanine. The read is trimmed to its CDR3 DNA, 39 bases read in frame from base 1. CDR1 DFQATT and CDR2 SNEGSKA were looked up in the germline V gene (reference sequence). TCRbeta CDR3 regions were amplified from genomic DNA by means of the immunoSEQ Assay, a bias-controlled multiplex PCR. For the original study's pipeline: The number of nucleated cells in each sample was estimated by amplification of reference gene primers within the assay. To quantify the absolute abundance of each unique TCRbeta CDR3 rearrangement, sequence reads were collapsed and filtered. Productive Simpson clonality was computed per sample as the square root of Simpson's diversity index over productive rearrangements. Sourced from immuneACCESS, this table was stored by TCRdb with only in-frame sequences that have V and J called. A share of the clones is absent; for the studies checked, an unresolved V gene accounts for under half, and the remainder has no known explanation. V and J calls and clone size are given by that table; D and trimming were obtained from the DNA. Recorded for this sample are fewer than 150,000 clones; roughly 90% of them occurred a single time. The ten most abundant clones make up about 8% of the sample.

Another Seattle source contributed samples from volunteer blood donors who had recovered from COVID-19. The collaborating institutions used their own protocols to collect whole blood in K2EDTA tubes. For TCRbeta analysis, collaborator samples were shipped as frozen whole blood, as isolated PBMCs, or as DNA extracted from either sample type. The sequence is built from TRBV20-1 and TRBJ1-1; the D gene is possibly TRBD1, with 6 bases matching. This receptor was taken from a man in his sixties or seventies who had recovered from COVID-19. Sequencing input: peripheral blood. For the CDR3, the sequence is CSASSGAGTEAFF. The DNA is as follows: TGCAGTGCTAGTTCAGGGGCTGGCACTGAAGCTTTCTTT.